The 25 T cell receptor beta chains given below trace back to one sample, sequenced in a study of T cells after yellow fever vaccination. TCRdb re-analysed the 5' RACE reads in MiXCR, keeping a single row per CDR3 protein. The table shows roughly 500,000 distinct CDR3 sequences, with about 19% occurring only once. The starting material was PBMCs, obtained 15 days after the yellow fever booster vaccination. These receptors originate from a man under 40 who received the YFV17D yellow fever vaccine.

The chain couples TRBV28 to TRBJ2-7; the D call may be TRBD1 or TRBD2 (7 bases each). The CDR3 loop spans 12 amino acids. Per germline, CDR1 MDHEN and CDR2 SYDVKM. Trimming left V 7 bases short and J 4 bases short, with 11 bases between. CDR3 residues: CASNRGGYEQYF. The CDR3 DNA reads as TGTGCCAGCAACAGGGGAGGGTACGAGCAGTACTTC. The complete variable domain, with remaining parts taken from reference TRBV28 and TRBJ2-7, reads DVKVTQSSRYLVKRTGEKVFLECVQDMDHENMFWYRQDPGLGLRLIYFSYDVKMKEKGDIPEGYSVSREKKERFSLILESASTNQTSMYLCASNRGGYEQYFGPGTRLTVT.

V usage is TRBV29-1 and J usage is TRBJ2-6; D not certain. CDR3 size: 11 residues. V was shortened by 7 bases and J by 10 bases, with 11 bases between the two germline ends. Germline V gives CDR1 SQVTM, CDR2 ANQGSEA. The CDR3 DNA sequence: TGCAGCGCCGGCGACAAGAACGTCCTGACTTTC. Its translation: CSAGDKNVLTF.

This CDR3 reads CASSLIWDSSSYNEQFF. CDR3 coding DNA: TGTGCCAGCAGTTTGATCTGGGACTCCAGCTCCTACAATGAGCAGTTCTTC. This chain uses TRBV28 with TRBJ2-1; D is possibly TRBD2 (6 bases). V was pared by 3 bases and J by 0 bases, with 15 bases between. Germline CDR1 reads MDHEN; CDR2 reads SYDVKM. The CDR3 has 17 amino acids. Variable domain in full (rest from reference TRBV28 and TRBJ2-1): DVKVTQSSRYLVKRTGEKVFLECVQDMDHENMFWYRQDPGLGLRLIYFSYDVKMKEKGDIPEGYSVSREKKERFSLILESASTNQTSMYLCASSLIWDSSSYNEQFFGPGTRLTVL.

This chain links TRBV2 with TRBJ1-1; D call uncertain. CDR1 is SNHLY and CDR2 is FYNNEI in the germline V gene. The CDR3 is 14 residues long. V lost 3 bases, J lost 0 bases, and 8 bases lay in between. The CDR3 DNA reads as TGTGCCAGCAGTGACAGGTACATGAACACTGAAGCTTTCTTT. As protein: CASSDRYMNTEAFF.

This clonotype was recorded a few times. CDR3 nucleotides: TGCAGTGCTAGGCCGGGACAGGGGTTCACAGATACGCAGTATTTT. Amino acid sequence: CSARPGQGFTDTQYF. The chain has TRBV20-1 and TRBJ2-3, with TRBD1 matching over 10 bases. Germline V lookup: CDR1 DFQATT, CDR2 SNEGSKA (reference sequence). This CDR3 is built from 15 residues. V gave up 3 bases and J gave up 2 bases; unmatched junction bases: 5.

Only a few counts were recorded for this clonotype. One junction end does not reproduce the germline sequence, and a read error may be involved. V gene TRBV20-1 combines with J gene TRBJ1-2, with D tentatively TRBD1 (6 bases). The CDR3 contains 16 residues. CDR1 DFQATT and CDR2 SNEGSKA come from the germline V gene (reference sequence). In DNA, the CDR3 is TGCTGTGCTAGAGATCAGCAGAGGGGGGAAGGCTATGGCTACACCTTC. Protein: CCARDQQRGEGYGYTF.

V usage is TRBV20-1 and J usage is TRBJ2-5; D gene ambiguous. Trimming left V 0 bases short and J 1 base short, with 12 bases between. CDR3 size: 15 residues. Germline loops: CDR1 DFQATT, CDR2 SNEGSKA (reference sequence). The CDR3 DNA reads TGCAGTGCTAGAGAACACCCTCGCCGCCAAGAGACCCAGTACTTC. As protein: CSAREHPRRQETQYF.

The chain employs TRBV10-2 and TRBJ2-5; the D gene is possibly TRBD2 (6 bases). V lost 8 bases to trimming and J lost 2 bases, with 12 bases between them. The CDR3 is 13 amino acids. From germline, CDR1 is WSHSY and CDR2 SAAADI. CDR3 DNA: TGCGCCAGCCAGGGACTTTCTCAAGAGACCCAGTACTTC. It specifies CASQGLSQETQYF.

This rearrangement joins TRBV5-1 to TRBJ2-3; no clear D gene. Trimming left V 0 bases short and J 3 bases short, with 8 bases between. The length of the CDR3 is 14 residues. Germline CDR1 reads SGHRS; CDR2 reads YFSETQ. The CDR3 sequence is CASSLVAVTDTQYF. The CDR3 DNA reads as TGCGCCAGCAGCTTGGTGGCGGTGACAGATACGCAGTATTTT.

The chain has TRBV19 and TRBJ2-1; the match to TRBD2 covers 10 bases. Per germline, CDR1 LNHDA and CDR2 SQIVND (reference sequence). CDR3 length: 19 residues. Trimming at V came to 1 base and at J to 4 bases, leaving 13 bases not matched to a gene. CDR3 nucleotides: TGTGCCAGTAGTATAGGTTGGCAGCGGGAGGGCCCTGGATACAATGAGCAGTTCTTC. Translated: CASSIGWQREGPGYNEQFF.

The rearrangement links TRBV15 to TRBJ2-5, with D perhaps given as TRBD1 or TRBD2 (5 bases each). Germline-derived CDR1 and CDR2 are LNHNV and YYDKDF (reference sequence). This CDR3 spans 14 amino acids. V was pared by 8 bases and J by 0 bases, with 13 bases between. The CDR3 region is CATSRDLYQETQYF. The CDR3 DNA is TGTGCCACCTCTCGGGACCTTTACCAAGAGACCCAGTACTTC.

This chain joins TRBV5-1 and TRBJ2-1; D is uncertain. Trimming took 0 bases from V and 2 from J, leaving 9 bases between them. This CDR3 spans 15 amino acids. The germline V gene has CDR1 SGHRS and CDR2 YFSETQ. The CDR3 bases are TGCGCCAGCAGCTTGGCGGGTAGTGCCTACAATGAGCAGTTCTTC. It codes for CASSLAGSAYNEQFF.

This clonotype was detected only a few times. This chain links TRBV10-3 with TRBJ2-7; maybe TRBD2 (6 bases). With 5 bases removed from V and 2 bases from J, the gap between germline ends came to 16 bases. This CDR3 has 15 residues. Germline CDR1 ENHRY, CDR2 SYGVKD. The CDR3 DNA reads TGTGCCATCAGTCGGGGCGGGACCTTACCCTACGAGCAGTACTTC. This translates into CAISRGGTLPYEQYF.

This clonotype was picked up a small number of times. The chain employs TRBV9 and TRBJ2-5; the D gene is possibly TRBD1 (8 bases). Trimming removed 1 base from V and 2 bases from J, with 15 bases in between. Germline-derived CDR1 and CDR2 are SGDLS and YYNGEE. The CDR3 sequence is 16 residues long. CDR3 nucleotide sequence: TGTGCCAGCAGCGTACAGGGGGCGGGAGTACAAGAGACCCAGTACTTC. Residues: CASSVQGAGVQETQYF.

This clonotype has just a few counts. This chain uses TRBV20-1 with TRBJ1-1, with 8 bases matching TRBD1. CDR1 is DFQATT, CDR2 SNEGSKA, per germline (reference sequence). The CDR3 length is 13 residues. The junction had 11 bases not matched to a gene; V was cut back by 6 bases and J by 8 bases. The CDR3 reads CSAPGQASLEAFF. CDR3 DNA sequence: TGCAGTGCCCCGGGACAGGCAAGTTTAGAAGCTTTCTTT.

The V and J genes are TRBV27 and TRBJ2-4; D is unresolved. This CDR3 has 14 amino acids. Trimming shortened V by 4 bases and J by 0 bases, and 7 bases separated the two germline ends. CDR1 is MNHEY, CDR2 SMNVEV, per germline (reference sequence). The CDR3 loop reads CASSSELAKNIQYF. CDR3 DNA sequence: TGTGCCAGCAGTTCGGAGTTAGCCAAAAACATTCAGTACTTC.

This clonotype was seen only a few times. V and J are TRBV20-1 and TRBJ2-7; 7 bases fit TRBD1. CDR1 is DFQATT and CDR2 is SNEGSKA in the germline V gene (reference sequence). The CDR3 has 17 amino acids. Trimming removed 0 bases from V and 7 bases from J; junction bases left unmatched: 18. The CDR3 region has the DNA TGCAGTGCTAGAGAGGAGTTCCGGACAGGCCCGAACGGGGAGCAGTACTTC. Its translation is CSAREEFRTGPNGEQYF.

The chain links TRBV7-9 to TRBJ2-1; a weak D match, TRBD2 (5 bases). V was cut by 5 bases and J by 2 bases, with 19 bases left in between. CDR3 size: 17 residues. Germline CDR1 SEHNR, CDR2 FQNEAQ (reference sequence). CDR3 coding DNA: TGTGCCAGCAGCCCCCGCGCGAGCGGAGAAACCTACAATGAGCAGTTCTTC. Translated: CASSPRASGETYNEQFF. The whole variable domain, filled in from reference TRBV7-9 and TRBJ2-1, reads DTGVSQNPRHKITKRGQNVTFRCDPISEHNRLYWYRQTLGQGPEFLTYFQNEAQLEKSRLLSDRFSAERPKGSFSTLEIQRTEQGDSAMYLCASSPRASGETYNEQFFGPGTRLTVL.

The CDR3 nucleotides read TGCGCCAGCAGAGCCGGACAGGCCCTGGAGCAGTACTTC. Residues: CASRAGQALEQYF. This sequence joins TRBV10-2 and TRBJ2-7; TRBD1 matches at 7 bases. CDR3 length equals 13 residues. The germline V gene encodes CDR1 WSHSY and CDR2 SAAADI. V was clipped by 6 bases and J by 7 bases; unmatched bases: 9.

DNA of the CDR3: TGCAGTGCTTGGCGAAACACCGGGGAGCTGTTTTTT. Protein product: CSAWRNTGELFF. The chain employs TRBV20-1 and TRBJ2-2; D gene unclear. CDR1 DFQATT and CDR2 SNEGSKA come from the germline V gene (reference sequence). V lost 5 bases and J lost 2, with 6 bases in between. The CDR3 length is 12 residues.

This clonotype showed up just a few times. V is TRBV29-1 and J is TRBJ2-5; perhaps TRBD1 as D (6 bases). V lost 8 bases to trimming and J lost 2 bases, with 15 bases between them. Germline CDR1 and CDR2: SQVTM and ANQGSEA. This CDR3 has 13 amino acids. The CDR3 DNA sequence: TGCAGCACTAGGGGGACAAGACAAGAGACCCAGTACTTC. Translated, it gives CSTRGTRQETQYF.

The table lists this clonotype with a few counts. The chain couples TRBV15 to TRBJ2-1, with TRBD2 matching over 12 bases. V shed 4 bases and J 5 bases; nucleotides not matched to a gene: 12. This CDR3 spans 18 amino acids. In germline, CDR1 is LNHNV, CDR2 YYDKDF (reference sequence). This CDR3 reads CATSIGEGLAGFDNEQFF. The CDR3 bases are TGTGCCACCAGCATAGGGGAGGGACTAGCGGGCTTTGACAATGAGCAGTTCTTC.

The V gene is TRBV6-2 or TRBV6-3, the J gene TRBJ2-7; D not certain. V was shortened by 5 bases and J by 6 bases, with 14 bases between the two germline ends. CDR1 and CDR2 (germline): MNHEY, SVGEGT. This CDR3 is 13 amino acids long. The CDR3 loop is CASSEIPPLEQYF. CDR3 nucleotides: TGTGCCAGCAGTGAGATTCCTCCTCTCGAGCAGTACTTC.

This clonotype showed up many times. This sequence joins TRBV5-1 and TRBJ2-7; 10 bases fit TRBD2. Germline V CDR1 and CDR2: SGHRS, YFSETQ. This CDR3 comprises 14 residues. After removal of 3 bases from V and 4 bases from J, the junction contained 4 bases not matched to a gene. The chain's CDR3 is CASSSIAGGYEQYF. The CDR3 coding sequence is TGCGCCAGCAGCTCTATAGCGGGAGGATACGAGCAGTACTTC.

J is TRBJ2-3 and V is TRBV7-2, with 8 bases that match TRBD2. CDR1 SGHTA and CDR2 FQGNSA come from the germline V gene. The V gene end was trimmed by 5 bases and the J gene end by 2 bases; junction bases not matched to a gene: 9. There are 16 residues in the CDR3. The CDR3 loop is CASSIRLATDTDTQYF. The CDR3, as DNA: TGTGCCAGCAGCATAAGACTAGCGACGGACACAGATACGCAGTATTTT.